This entry concerns a single TCR beta chain. Its antigen remains unknown. Trimming cost V 2 bases and J 3 bases; bases outside gene matches: 4. Germline CDR1 is KGHSH and CDR2 is LQKENI. The CDR3 is 15 amino acids. This specimen comes from a study of blood T cells in healthy people across ages. Study findings and constraints: Both higher diversity and more naive CD4+ cells marked long-lived donors when set against aged donors.

Together with a sample-barcoded 5' primer, a J-beta primer mix was included in a second PCR lasting about 7 to 12 cycles. TCRdb reanalysed the 5' RACE reads using MiXCR and keeps one entry per CDR3 protein. Of 550,000 to 700,000 distinct CDR3 sequences in the sample, 25% to 30% were seen once. There were at least 5.5 micrograms of total RNA extracted from every sample. Sequencing was performed on blood. This receptor was identified in a woman aged 70-85 years in good health. The V call is TRBV18, the J call TRBJ1-1, with 9 bases lining up with TRBD1. In DNA, the CDR3 is TGTGCCAGCTCACCAAGGACAGGGGAGCACACTGAAGCTTTCTTT. Protein product: CASSPRTGEHTEAFF.